One sample yielded the 2 T cell receptor beta chains listed below, sequenced in a study of metastatic and nonmetastatic thyroid tumors. Thyroid surgery took place with no prior treatment in any patient. TCRdb re-called the PCR reads through MiXCR. The sample shows 19,000 or so clones, around a third of them seen only once. The sequenced sample was adjacent normal tissue. The source of these receptors is a female donor with papillary thyroid cancer or a benign thyroid nodule (not recorded which). Some clones in this sample may be carry-over from other donors' samples.

Sample share makes this clone medium-sized. The chain combines TRBV12-3 or TRBV12-4 with TRBJ1-6; tentative D call: TRBD1 (6 bases). Deletions cut 3 bases from V and 6 bases from J, with 12 bases between. The CDR3 consists of 15 residues. The CDR3 spells CASSFGPGVNSPLHF. The CDR3 coding sequence is TGTGCCAGCAGTTTTGGGCCAGGGGTTAATTCACCCCTCCACTTT.

This chain joins TRBV6-1 and TRBJ1-2, with TRBD1 matching over 7 bases. Germline CDR1 and CDR2: MNHNS and SASEGT. After removal of 8 bases from V and 5 bases from J, the junction contained 11 bases not matched to a gene. The CDR3 length is 14 residues. The CDR3 sequence is CASGKARGGYGYTF. DNA of the CDR3: TGTGCCAGCGGCAAGGCCAGGGGGGGGTATGGCTACACCTTC.